The clone carrying this T cell receptor (beta chain) was recorded at least ten times. V was clipped by 8 bases and J by 6 bases; unmatched bases: 7. The CDR3 length is 14 residues. This sample stems from a study of T cells after yellow fever vaccination. Looking at the study overall: SMART-Seq v4 Ultra Low Input handled preparation of low-cell-number fractions. Notes on the study in general: Sorted memory cells at day 0 lacked detectable levels of almost all vaccine-responding clonotypes.

By 5'RACE template switching, TCR cDNA was produced, with a universal primer site and UMIs added in the process. MiXCR was run by TCRdb on the 5' RACE reads, yielding one entry per CDR3 protein. The repertoire has around 31,000 distinct CDR3 sequences, roughly a tenth of them found once; the top ten carry less than 15%. The sequencing used PBMCs, either bulk or a sorted T-cell subset (CD4+, CD8+, memory, or dextramer-sorted; not recorded which), collected approximately 16 days after the first yellow fever vaccination. This chain links TRBV12-3 or TRBV12-4 with TRBJ2-1; TRBD1 matches at 10 bases. This TCR came from a man younger than 35 who received the YFV17D yellow fever vaccine. The CDR3 DNA sequence: TGTGCCAGCCTCGTGGACAGGGGGAGCAATGAGCAGTTCTTC. It specifies CASLVDRGSNEQFF.